Following are 30 T cell receptor beta chains from one sample sequenced in a study of STAT5B mutations in CD4+ large granular lymphocyte leukemia (dated by TCRdb to the early 2020s). The library was generated by the immunoSEQ multiplex PCR assay. TCRdb holds this immuneACCESS table with in-frame rearrangements only. Some clones are missing; in checked studies, unresolved V genes explain under half, and the rest has no known cause. The sample table shows some 40,000 clones, and roughly 85% are seen once. The ten largest account for 2.6% of the sample. The specimen sequenced was CD4+ T cells from blood buffy coats. The receptors stem from a human donor in good health.

This chain connects TRBV19 to TRBJ1-2; D remains unclear. The V gene lost 5 bases and the J gene lost 4 bases, with 23 bases spanning the gap. Germline V gene lookup returns CDR1 LNHDA and CDR2 SQIVND (reference sequence). This CDR3 is built from 17 residues. CDR3 in amino acids: CASSPRRDGEGSYGYTF. The CDR3 nucleotides are TGTGCCAGTAGTCCCCGGCGAGATGGTGAAGGTTCCTATGGCTACACCTTC.

This chain connects TRBV6-5 to TRBJ1-5; D is undetermined. The V and J ends lost 11 bases and 1 base respectively, with 9 bases between them. Germline V gene sequence: CDR1 MNHEY, CDR2 SVGAGI. The CDR3 covers 12 residues. DNA for the CDR3: TGTGCCGCCGCGGGGAGCAATCAGCCCCAGCATTTT. As protein: CAAAGSNQPQHF.

Written as DNA, the CDR3 is TGTGCCAGCAGCGCACAGCAGGAAGAGACCCAGTACTTC. It encodes CASSAQQEETQYF. This chain connects TRBV7-3 to TRBJ2-5; D not resolved. V lost 5 bases and J lost 3, with 10 bases in between. The CDR3 is 13 residues long. The germline gives CDR1 SGHTA, CDR2 FQGTGA. Full variable domain (rest looked up from reference TRBV7-3 and TRBJ2-5): GAGVSQTPSNKVTEKGKYVELRCDPISGHTALYWYRQSLGQGPEFLIYFQGTGAADDSGLPNDRFFAVRPEGSVSTLKIQRTERGDSAVYLCASSAQQEETQYFGPGTRLLVL.

The chain recombines TRBV7-2 with TRBJ1-2; 8 nucleotides align to TRBD1. Unmatched junction bases numbered 6, after V lost 1 base and J lost 8 bases. Germline CDR1 reads SGHTA; CDR2 reads FQGNSA. The CDR3 is made up of 14 amino acids. The CDR3 nucleotides are TGTGCCAGCAGCTTAGGGACAGGGATGGGGGGCTACACCTTC. Its protein is CASSLGTGMGGYTF. The full variable domain, its missing parts supplied by reference TRBV7-2 and TRBJ1-2, is GAGVSQSPSNKVTEKGKDVELRCDPISGHTALYWYRQSLGQGLEFLIYFQGNSAPDKSGLPSDRFSAERTGGSVSTLTIQRTQQEDSAVYLCASSLGTGMGGYTFGSGTRLTVV.

The CDR3 protein is CASSYSSAETQYF. As DNA, the CDR3 is TGTGCCAGCAGCTACTCTTCAGCAGAGACCCAGTACTTC. The rearrangement joins TRBV11-2 to TRBJ2-5; D is uncertain. Germline CDR1 and CDR2: SGHAT and FQNNGV. Trimming removed 4 bases at V and 4 bases at J, with 10 bases between. The length of the CDR3 is 13 residues.

The chain combines TRBV9 with TRBJ2-2; D may be TRBD2 (6 bases). In germline, CDR1 is SGDLS, CDR2 YYNGEE. Between the trimmed V and J ends, which lost 6 bases and 0 bases, there was a span of 15 bases. The CDR3 runs to 16 residues. The CDR3 region is CASNKAGSANTGELFF. The DNA for the CDR3 is TGTGCCAGCAATAAGGCGGGGTCGGCGAACACCGGGGAGCTGTTTTTT.

V and J are TRBV19 and TRBJ2-2, with 9 bases identical to TRBD1. CDR1 LNHDA and CDR2 SQIVND come from the germline V gene (reference sequence). Trimming took 1 base from V and 4 from J; bases not matched to a gene: 10. The CDR3 extends over 18 amino acids. The CDR3 loop is CASSIGGQGTGRTGELFF. The CDR3 coding sequence is TGTGCCAGTAGTATAGGGGGGCAGGGGACAGGGCGCACCGGGGAGCTGTTTTTT.

This clone occurred once. The rearrangement uses TRBV7-9 and TRBJ2-1; 7 nucleotides align to TRBD2. The CDR3 sequence is 15 residues long. Trimming took 5 bases from V and 8 from J; bases not matched to a gene: 12. Germline CDR1 is SEHNR and CDR2 is FQNEAQ (reference sequence). The CDR3 reads CASSASRTSNDEQFF. CDR3 coding DNA: TGTGCCAGCAGCGCAAGCAGGACTAGTAATGATGAGCAGTTCTTC.

The chain carries TRBV6-1 and TRBJ2-7; D perhaps matches TRBD1 (6 bases). The CDR3 has 15 amino acids. The ends were cut back, 6 bases at V and 0 bases at J, with 15 bases in the middle. Germline loops: CDR1 MNHNS, CDR2 SASEGT. The CDR3 protein is CASRTDRDSSYEQYF. CDR3 sequence (DNA): TGTGCCAGCAGGACGGACAGAGACAGCTCCTACGAGCAGTACTTC.

This sequence joins TRBV7-2 and TRBJ1-1, with TRBD1 matching over 7 bases. Germline loops: CDR1 SGHTA, CDR2 FQGNSA. CDR3 length equals 15 residues. After removal of 1 base from V and 2 bases from J, the junction contained 4 bases not matched to a gene. The CDR3 bases are TGTGCCAGCAGCTTAGTTGGGACAGAAAACACTGAAGCTTTCTTT. It translates to CASSLVGTENTEAFF.

The chain employs TRBV5-1 and TRBJ2-7; D is unclear. CDR3 length: 14 residues. V lost 0 bases, J lost 2 bases, and 9 bases lay in between. Germline loops: CDR1 SGHRS, CDR2 YFSETQ. The DNA for the CDR3 is TGCGCCAGCAGCTTGGGGCAGTTGCCCTACGAGCAGTACTTC. This gives the protein CASSLGQLPYEQYF. Drawing the rest from reference TRBV5-1 and TRBJ2-7, the complete variable domain is KAGVTQTPRYLIKTRGQQVTLSCSPISGHRSVSWYQQTPGQGLQFLFEYFSETQRNKGNFPGRFSGRQFSNSRSEMNVSTLELGDSALYLCASSLGQLPYEQYFGPGTRLTVT.

The V call is TRBV7-2, the J call TRBJ2-2, with 16 bases aligning to TRBD2. Germline V CDR1 and CDR2: SGHTA, FQGNSA. Trimming at V came to 1 base and at J to 6 bases, leaving 2 bases not matched to a gene. This CDR3 has 17 residues. The CDR3 DNA is TGTGCCAGCAGCTTAGATGGGACTAGCGGGAGGGCCGGGGAGCTGTTTTTT. Encoded protein: CASSLDGTSGRAGELFF.

The count of this clone is one. The chain joins TRBV7-9 to TRBJ2-3; D is unclear. The CDR3 length is 12 residues. Trimming left V 4 bases short and J 0 bases short, with 2 bases between. Germline V gene sequence: CDR1 SEHNR, CDR2 FQNEAQ (reference sequence). CDR3 DNA: TGTGCCAGCAGCTCTAGCACAGATACGCAGTATTTT. Encoded protein: CASSSSTDTQYF.

The rearrangement joins TRBV28 to TRBJ2-1; 7 bases agree with TRBD1. V trimming: 10 bases; J trimming: 11 bases; junction bases outside the gene matches: 8. The CDR3 has 11 amino acids. The germline gives CDR1 MDHEN, CDR2 SYDVKM. The CDR3 DNA reads as TGTGCCACGACAGGGAGAGAAAAGCAGTTCTTC. It translates to CATTGREKQFF.

This chain connects TRBV7-8 to TRBJ1-3, with 9 nucleotides matching TRBD1. Trimming cost V 0 bases and J 2 bases; bases outside gene matches: 5. The length of the CDR3 is 17 residues. From germline, CDR1 is SGHVS and CDR2 FQNEAQ. CDR3 sequence reads: CASSLANRGRAGNTIYF. CDR3 sequence (DNA): TGTGCCAGCAGCTTAGCCAACAGGGGGCGCGCTGGAAACACCATATATTTT.

The V and J genes are TRBV7-2 and TRBJ2-1; 13 bases are shared with TRBD2. The length of the CDR3 is 15 residues. The V gene's germline CDR1 is SGHTA and CDR2 FQGNSA. V shed 5 bases and J 9 bases; nucleotides not matched to a gene: 7. The CDR3 DNA reads as TGTGCCAGCAGCCCCTCGGGACTAGCGGGATCTGAGCAGTTCTTC. Its protein product is CASSPSGLAGSEQFF.

The chain recombines TRBV4-3 with TRBJ2-1; D is tentatively TRBD1 or TRBD2 (5 bases each). This CDR3 has 14 amino acids. The V end was cut by 2 bases, the J end by 9 bases, with 14 bases between. Germline loops: CDR1 LGHNA, CDR2 YSLEER. DNA for the CDR3: TGCGCCAGCAGCCAAATCGTGGGGGTCGGTGAGCAGTTCTTC. As protein: CASSQIVGVGEQFF.

The V and J genes are TRBV29-1 and TRBJ2-1; 11 nucleotides align to TRBD2. CDR1 is SQVTM, CDR2 ANQGSEA, per germline. V shed 1 base, J shed 7 bases, and the junction held 6 bases outside the gene matches. The CDR3 contains 15 residues. The chain's CDR3 is CSVEAPSGRTNEQFF. In nucleotides, the CDR3 is TGCAGCGTTGAAGCGCCTAGCGGGAGGACGAATGAGCAGTTCTTC.

J is TRBJ2-3 and V is TRBV7-2; D gene unclear. CDR1 SGHTA and CDR2 FQGNSA come from the germline V gene. Trimming removed 2 bases from V and 7 bases from J, with 4 bases in between. CDR3 length: 11 residues. The CDR3 sequence: CASSLRYTQYF. The DNA for the CDR3 is TGTGCCAGCAGCTTAAGATATACGCAGTATTTT.

This clone was seen a single time. V and J are TRBV7-2 and TRBJ2-7, with D possibly matching TRBD1 (6 bases). Germline CDR1 SGHTA, CDR2 FQGNSA. This CDR3 is built from 16 residues. V was clipped by 5 bases and J by 4 bases, with 21 bases between them. As DNA, the CDR3 is TGTGCCAGCAGCCTCGTTCCCGGGACACTTTCTTACGAGCAGTACTTC. Amino acid sequence: CASSLVPGTLSYEQYF.

The chain has TRBV9 and TRBJ2-2; no reliable D call. The ends were cut back, 0 bases at V and 1 base at J, with 10 bases in the middle. This CDR3 is built from 16 residues. Germline assignment: CDR1 SGDLS and CDR2 YYNGEE. Written as DNA, the CDR3 is TGTGCCAGCAGCGTAGCCCCCGGCGGGAACACCGGGGAGCTGTTTTTT. Residues: CASSVAPGGNTGELFF. The whole variable domain, filled in from reference TRBV9 and TRBJ2-2, reads DSGVTQTPKHLITATGQRVTLRCSPRSGDLSVYWYQQSLDQGLQFLIQYYNGEERAKGNILERFSAQQFPDLHSELNLSSLELGDSALYFCASSVAPGGNTGELFFGEGSRLTVL.

The count of this clone is one. The chain links TRBV2 to TRBJ2-5, with D perhaps matching TRBD2 (5 bases). Germline lookup yields CDR1 SNHLY and CDR2 FYNNEI. V was cut by 4 bases and J by 5 bases, with 8 bases left in between. The CDR3 has 12 residues. The DNA for the CDR3 is TGTGCCAGCAGTGTCGGGATTGAGACCCAGTACTTC. This codes for CASSVGIETQYF.

The rearrangement joins TRBV5-1 to TRBJ2-7; 7 bases align to TRBD1. There are 16 residues in the CDR3. The germline V gene encodes CDR1 SGHRS and CDR2 YFSETQ. J was trimmed by 3 bases and V by 1 base; bases with no gene match: 10. CDR3 region: CASSLPLGTVDYEQYF. DNA for the CDR3: TGCGCCAGCAGCTTGCCCCTCGGGACAGTGGACTACGAGCAGTACTTC.

The genes are TRBV6-6 and TRBJ2-1; 8 nucleotides line up with TRBD2. The CDR3 length is 16 residues. Per the germline V gene, CDR1 is MNHNY and CDR2 is SVGAGI (reference sequence). V trimming: 6 bases; J trimming: 7 bases; junction bases outside the gene matches: 14. CDR3 region: CASRTLSGIGGNEQFF. As DNA, the CDR3 is TGTGCCAGCAGAACCCTTAGCGGGATAGGAGGAAATGAGCAGTTCTTC.

V gene TRBV19 combines with J gene TRBJ2-1; a weak D match, TRBD1 (5 bases). CDR1 is LNHDA and CDR2 is SQIVND in the germline V gene (reference sequence). Trimming removed 3 bases from V and 0 bases from J, with 6 bases in between. The length of the CDR3 is 14 residues. The CDR3 DNA follows: TGTGCCAGTAGTATTCAGGGCTCCTACAATGAGCAGTTCTTC. It encodes CASSIQGSYNEQFF.

This CDR3 is CASRGGDTQYF. The CDR3 bases are TGTGCCAGCAGGGGGGGAGATACGCAGTATTTT. The chain joins TRBV7-8 to TRBJ2-3, with D perhaps matching TRBD2 (6 bases). CDR1 SGHVS and CDR2 FQNEAQ come from the germline V gene. The CDR3 totals 11 residues. Deletions cut 6 bases from V and 5 bases from J, with 6 bases between.

This clone has only one observation. V usage is TRBV5-8 and J usage is TRBJ1-5; 8 nucleotides agree with TRBD1. CDR3 length: 17 residues. V was pared by 4 bases and J by 3 bases, with 12 bases of the junction left unmatched. Germline loops: CDR1 SGHTS, CDR2 YDEGEE. CDR3 DNA: TGTGCCAGCAGCCAAGGGGCCGGGACAGGCCACAATCAGCCCCAGCATTTT. It is translated as CASSQGAGTGHNQPQHF.

This clone occurred once. The rearrangement joins TRBV27 to TRBJ2-4; D ambiguous. The germline V gene encodes CDR1 MNHEY and CDR2 SMNVEV (reference sequence). V was pared by 6 bases and J by 6 bases, with 18 bases between. The length of the CDR3 is 15 residues. The CDR3 reads CASSSSRRNGNIQYF. The CDR3 DNA sequence: TGTGCCAGCAGCTCCTCGAGGCGGAATGGAAACATTCAGTACTTC.

This clone has more than one count but fewer than ten. The genes are TRBV27 and TRBJ1-2, with 7 bases identical to TRBD1. The CDR3 covers 17 residues. Per germline, CDR1 MNHEY and CDR2 SMNVEV (reference sequence). V was clipped by 7 bases and J by 4 bases; unmatched bases: 18. CDR3 DNA: TGTGCCAGCATTACATCCGCTATACCGGGACAGCTCTATGGCTACACCTTC. Its protein product is CASITSAIPGQLYGYTF.

The chain couples TRBV6-1 to TRBJ2-7, with 11 bases aligning to TRBD2. Germline CDR1 reads MNHNS; CDR2 reads SASEGT. This CDR3 comprises 15 residues. The ends lost 6 bases at V and 2 bases at J; junction bases unmatched: 6. CDR3 sequence (DNA): TGTGCCAGCAGCCGAAGTAGCGGGAGGGCCTACGAGCAGTACTTC. This sequence encodes CASSRSSGRAYEQYF.